These 20 T cell receptor beta chains were all obtained from the same sample, sequenced in a study of cytomegalovirus exposure and HLA in healthy donors. With 60 Vbeta and 13 Jbeta primers, the PCR was carried out. The method was immunoSEQ multiplex PCR; TCRdb's version includes in-frame clones alone and lacks a portion of them. The specimen's table records about 200,000 clones. The material sequenced was PBMCs. These receptors all come from a boy younger than 18 in good health and CMV-seronegative.

The chain couples TRBV7-9 to TRBJ2-5, with D perhaps TRBD1 (6 bases). The DNA end lines up better with TRBJ2-7; the J call may be wrong. This CDR3 region has 14 residues. Germline loops: CDR1 SEHNR, CDR2 FQNEAQ (reference sequence). CDR3 residues: CASSPEGHSYEQYF. The CDR3 coding sequence is TGTGCCAGCAGCCCCGAGGGACATTCCTACGAGCAGTACTTC.

The chain recombines TRBV5-4 with TRBJ2-7; weak D call: TRBD1 (5 bases). The CDR3 is made up of 12 amino acids. V shed 0 bases and J shed 4 bases, with 5 bases lying between them. CDR1 is SGHNT, CDR2 YYREEE, per germline (reference sequence). The CDR3 spells CASSLDRYEQYF. The CDR3, as DNA: TGTGCCAGCAGCTTGGACAGGTACGAGCAGTACTTC.

The chain links TRBV30 to TRBJ2-1; D might be TRBD1 (6 bases). The CDR3 contains 13 residues. Germline CDR1 GTSNPN, CDR2 SVGIG (reference sequence). CDR3 DNA sequence: TGTGGATCTGAGGCCAGGGGTTTCGATGAGCAGTTCTTC. It is translated as CGSEARGFDEQFF. Full variable domain (rest looked up from reference TRBV30 and TRBJ2-1): SQTIHQWPATLVQPVGSPLSLECTVEGTSNPNLYWYRQAAGRGLQLLFYSVGIGQISSEVPQNLSASRPQDRQFILSSKKLLLSDSGFYLCGSEARGFDEQFFGPGTRLTVL.

The chain joins TRBV5-1 to TRBJ2-7; 8 nucleotides line up with TRBD1. Losses at the gene ends were 3 bases for V and 3 bases for J; bases not matched to a gene: 5. Germline CDR1 reads SGHRS; CDR2 reads YFSETQ. The CDR3 is 14 amino acids. In DNA, the CDR3 is TGCGCCAGCAGCTGGACCGGGACAGGCTACGAGCAGTACTTC. Its translation is CASSWTGTGYEQYF.

The J gene is TRBJ2-7, the V gene TRBV5-1, with a possible D match to TRBD1 (6 bases). V was clipped by 4 bases and J by 2 bases, with 13 bases between them. The CDR3 has 14 residues. Germline V lookup: CDR1 SGHRS, CDR2 YFSETQ. The CDR3 loop is CASSRGSRTYEQYF. The DNA for the CDR3 is TGCGCCAGCAGCAGGGGGAGCCGGACCTACGAGCAGTACTTC. Filled out from reference TRBV5-1 and TRBJ2-7, the complete variable domain reads KAGVTQTPRYLIKTRGQQVTLSCSPISGHRSVSWYQQTPGQGLQFLFEYFSETQRNKGNFPGRFSGRQFSNSRSEMNVSTLELGDSALYLCASSRGSRTYEQYFGPGTRLTVT.

The chain couples TRBV5-4 to TRBJ2-3, with TRBD2 matching over 8 bases. CDR1 SGHNT and CDR2 YYREEE come from the germline V gene (reference sequence). Losses at the gene ends were 4 bases for V and 4 bases for J; bases not matched to a gene: 8. The CDR3 has 15 residues. CDR3 loop: CASSAAGGIADTQYF. The CDR3 region has the DNA TGTGCCAGCAGCGCGGCGGGGGGAATAGCAGATACGCAGTATTTT.

The genes are TRBV20-1 and TRBJ1-2; D ambiguous. Per germline, CDR1 DFQATT and CDR2 SNEGSKA (reference sequence). V was clipped by 6 bases and J by 1 base, with 6 bases between them. The CDR3 consists of 11 residues. The CDR3 nucleotides read TGCAGTGCCCGAGATAACTATGGCTACACCTTC. It translates to CSARDNYGYTF.

The chain recombines TRBV30 with TRBJ2-1; TRBD1 is a possible D gene (6 bases). Germline CDR1 and CDR2: GTSNPN and SVGIG (reference sequence). V lost 0 bases and J 3 bases, leaving 12 bases between the germline ends. The length of the CDR3 is 15 residues. The CDR3 is CAWSVLRGGYNEQFF. The CDR3 region has the DNA TGTGCCTGGAGTGTCCTCCGAGGGGGCTACAATGAGCAGTTCTTC.

J is TRBJ1-1 and V is TRBV28, with 7 bases that match TRBD1. The length of the CDR3 is 15 residues. With V trimmed by 3 bases and J by 5 bases, 9 bases remained unmatched. Germline CDR1 is MDHEN and CDR2 is SYDVKM. In DNA form, the CDR3 reads TGTGCCAGCAGTTTTAGAACAGGGGTTGGAACTGAAGCTTTCTTT. Translated, it gives CASSFRTGVGTEAFF. The variable domain in full, with the rest retrieved from reference TRBV28 and TRBJ1-1, is DVKVTQSSRYLVKRTGEKVFLECVQDMDHENMFWYRQDPGLGLRLIYFSYDVKMKEKGDIPEGYSVSREKKERFSLILESASTNQTSMYLCASSFRTGVGTEAFFGQGTRLTVV.

This chain joins TRBV7-9 and TRBJ2-1, with 10 bases lining up with TRBD2. The trim removed 5 bases at V and 4 bases at J, leaving 11 bases unmatched. Looked up from germline, CDR1 is SEHNR and CDR2 is FQNEAQ (reference sequence). CDR3 length: 17 residues. CDR3 in amino acids: CASSLRTSGDHYNEQFF. Written as DNA, the CDR3 is TGTGCCAGCAGCCTGCGGACTAGCGGAGACCATTACAATGAGCAGTTCTTC.

The chain is built from TRBV28 and TRBJ1-1; D remains ambiguous. The CDR3 is 14 residues long. Germline V gene data show CDR1 as MDHEN and CDR2 as SYDVKM. Trimming shortened V by 10 bases and J by 4 bases, and 19 bases separated the two germline ends. In DNA, the CDR3 is TGTGCCATAGCGGGAAGGCAAATAGGCACTGAAGCTTTCTTT. Protein sequence: CAIAGRQIGTEAFF.

J is TRBJ2-7 and V is TRBV6-6; 10 nucleotides align to TRBD1. This CDR3 has 14 amino acids. The V and J ends lost 6 bases and 5 bases, in that order; junction bases with no gene match: 7. Germline CDR1 is MNHNY and CDR2 is SVGAGI (reference sequence). Written as DNA, the CDR3 is TGTGCCAGCAGATTTCCGGGACAGGGGAACGAGCAGTACTTC. This codes for CASRFPGQGNEQYF.

This chain connects TRBV14 to TRBJ2-2, with TRBD2 identical over 11 bases. The CDR3 is 15 amino acids. The germline gives CDR1 SGHDN, CDR2 FVKESK. J gave up 4 bases and V 6 bases, and 4 bases lay outside the gene matches. CDR3 sequence (DNA): TGTGCCAGCAGTCGTCTAGCGGGGGGCACCGGGGAGCTGTTTTTT. It codes for CASSRLAGGTGELFF.

The V call is TRBV4-1, the J call TRBJ1-4; a weak D match, TRBD1 (5 bases). V lost 0 bases and J lost 6, with 11 bases in between. CDR3 length equals 15 residues. Germline V CDR1 and CDR2: MGHRA, YSYEKL. CDR3 DNA: TGCGCCAGCAGCCAAGAGAAACGCAGGGATGAAAAACTGTTTTTT. Its translation is CASSQEKRRDEKLFF.

In DNA form, the CDR3 reads TGTGCCAGCAGGGCCGGGACAGATCTAGGAAACACCATATATTTT. Protein: CASRAGTDLGNTIYF. The chain links TRBV5-5 to TRBJ1-3, with TRBD1 identical over 7 bases. Germline trimming cut 5 bases from V and 4 bases from J; bases unmatched to any gene: 9. The CDR3 spans 15 residues. Germline CDR1 SGHKS, CDR2 YYEKEE (reference sequence).

V is TRBV30 and J is TRBJ1-2; possibly TRBD1 for D (5 bases). Germline V CDR1 and CDR2: GTSNPN, SVGIG (reference sequence). The CDR3 contains 11 residues. Trimming shortened V by 3 bases and J by 8 bases, and 10 bases separated the two germline ends. The CDR3, as DNA: TGTGCCTGGAGGCACCAGGGCGGCTACACCTTC. It translates to CAWRHQGGYTF.

The rearrangement joins TRBV6-4 to TRBJ2-3; the match to TRBD1 covers 8 bases. Trimming removed 6 bases from V and 4 bases from J; junction bases left unmatched: 6. The germline V gene has CDR1 MRHNA and CDR2 SNTAGT. The CDR3 sequence is 14 residues long. This chain's CDR3 is CASSRGQGADTQYF. The DNA for the CDR3 is TGTGCCAGCAGCAGAGGACAGGGAGCAGATACGCAGTATTTT.

The gene calls are TRBV9 and TRBJ1-4; D unresolved. CDR3 length: 15 residues. Germline CDR1 reads SGDLS; CDR2 reads YYNGEE. V lost 2 bases and J lost 3, with 11 bases in between. The CDR3: CASSVHWEANEKLFF. In DNA, the CDR3 is TGTGCCAGCAGCGTTCACTGGGAGGCTAATGAAAAACTGTTTTTT.

The chain combines TRBV2 with TRBJ2-2; 7 positions agree with TRBD2. The V gene end was trimmed by 5 bases and the J gene end by 6 bases; junction bases not matched to a gene: 3. The CDR3 length is 13 residues. Germline CDR1 reads SNHLY; CDR2 reads FYNNEI. The CDR3 region has the DNA TGTGCCAGCAGTTACGGACTAGCCGGGGAGCTGTTTTTT. This sequence encodes CASSYGLAGELFF.

Turning to this clone: Relative to the germline gene, one junction end is altered; a read error may explain this. The chain uses TRBV10-2 and TRBJ2-7, with D possibly being TRBD2 (6 bases). CDR1 and CDR2 from the germline V gene are WSHSY and SAAADI. The CDR3 loop spans 11 amino acids. CDR3 nucleotides: TGCGTCAGCTCCGGGGGAAACGAGCAGTACTTC. Encoded protein: CVSSGGNEQYF.